This T cell receptor (beta chain) was captured in a study of T cells in Graves' hyperthyroidism and ophthalmopathy. Looked up from germline, CDR1 is SNHLY and CDR2 is FYNNEI. The CDR3 length is 15 residues. V dropped 11 bases and J dropped 6; count of bases not matched to a gene: 16. This clonotype was observed at least ten times. TCR beta CDR3 regions were amplified from RNA. During a first-round RT-PCR of the TCR CDR3, the HTBI primer set was used. TCRdb passed the multiplex PCR reads through MiXCR, listing each CDR3 protein once. The top ten hold 25% to 30% of the sample, which has roughly 96,000 distinct CDR3 sequences, about half seen once.

This chain links TRBV2 with TRBJ2-7, with 10 bases fitting TRBD1. The clonotype was recovered from a woman between 40 and 50 years old with Graves' hyperthyroidism. Input material: blood. CDR3 sequence reads: CAGSSTSGTGAEQYF. CDR3 coding DNA: TGTGCCGGATCCTCCACCTCCGGGACAGGGGCCGAGCAGTACTTC. The entire variable domain, with the rest obtained from reference TRBV2 and TRBJ2-7, is as follows: EPEVTQTPSHQVTQMGQEVILRCVPISNHLYFYWYRQILGQKVEFLVSFYNNEISEKSEIFDDQFSVERPDGSNFTLKIRSTKLEDSAMYFCAGSSTSGTGAEQYFGPGTRLTVT.